Below, 28 T cell receptor beta chains from the same sample are listed, as sequenced in a study of T cell responses to AZD1222 COVID-19 vaccine. Profiling relied on immunoSEQ multiplex PCR, and the TCRdb table lists in-frame clones only, not all of them. The sample contains about 120,000 clones, around 86% of which appear only once. Sequencing used peripheral blood, obtained 28 days after the second AZD1222 dose. These receptors were collected from an adult who received the AZD1222 COVID-19 vaccine.

V and J are TRBV7-2 and TRBJ2-1; D is ambiguous. Trimming removed 4 bases from V and 7 bases from J, with 11 bases in between. CDR1 is SGHTA, CDR2 FQGNSA, per germline. The length of the CDR3 is 13 residues. The CDR3 protein is CASSSFGENEQFF. In nucleotides, the CDR3 is TGTGCCAGCAGCTCCTTTGGCGAGAATGAGCAGTTCTTC.

The rearrangement uses TRBV5-5 and TRBJ2-1, with D possibly matching TRBD1 (6 bases). This CDR3 comprises 14 residues. The V end lost 3 bases, the J end lost 4 bases, and 11 bases lay between the germline ends. Per the germline V gene, CDR1 is SGHKS and CDR2 is YYEKEE (reference sequence). Here the CDR3 DNA reads TGTGCCAGCAGCTGGGGGACAATTTACAATGAGCAGTTCTTC. Its translation: CASSWGTIYNEQFF.

The gene calls are TRBV27 and TRBJ2-7; a possible D gene is TRBD2 (5 bases). The germline V gene encodes CDR1 MNHEY and CDR2 SMNVEV (reference sequence). Trimming cost V 6 bases and J 4 bases, with 16 bases left between them. This CDR3 region has 14 residues. The CDR3 DNA sequence: TGTGCCAGCAGCCCCGGGCTAGCTTTGTACGAGCAGTACTTC. Its translation: CASSPGLALYEQYF.

This clone showed up just a few times. The DNA of the CDR3 is TGTGCCAGCAGTGTGTTTAGCTCCTATAATTCACCCCTCCACTTT. It encodes CASSVFSSYNSPLHF. The chain couples TRBV2 to TRBJ1-6; no definite D call. V dropped 4 bases and J dropped 0 bases, with 7 bases sitting between them. CDR3 size: 15 residues. Germline values: CDR1 SNHLY, CDR2 FYNNEI.

The V gene is TRBV6-5, the J gene TRBJ1-5, with TRBD1 identical over 8 bases. With V trimmed by 6 bases and J by 2 bases, 6 bases remained unmatched. The length of the CDR3 is 15 residues. Germline-derived CDR1 and CDR2 are MNHEY and SVGAGI. CDR3 sequence reads: CASSLLGQGNQPQHF. The CDR3 coding sequence is TGTGCCAGCAGCCTCCTGGGACAGGGCAATCAGCCCCAGCATTTT.

The J gene is TRBJ1-4, the V gene TRBV6-6; TRBD1 agrees at 9 bases. V gave up 2 bases and J gave up 8 bases; unmatched junction bases: 9. CDR3 length equals 16 residues. CDR1 is MNHNY and CDR2 is SVGAGI in the germline V gene (reference sequence). CDR3 protein: CASSYPWGQGEEKLFF. In nucleotides, the CDR3 is TGTGCCAGCAGTTACCCCTGGGGACAGGGTGAGGAAAAACTGTTTTTT.

V and J are TRBV29-1 and TRBJ1-4; no reliable D call. Trimming stripped 4 bases from V and 0 bases from J, with 9 bases between. Germline-derived CDR1 and CDR2 are SQVTM and ANQGSEA. This CDR3 region has 14 residues. The CDR3 region has the DNA TGCAGCGTTGGAATGGGTTCAACTAATGAAAAACTGTTTTTT. Protein product: CSVGMGSTNEKLFF.

In this sample, this clone turned up once. This chain connects TRBV10-3 to TRBJ2-6; D gene ambiguous. Trimming pared 3 bases from V and 1 base from J, leaving 4 bases between. This CDR3 is 14 amino acids long. Germline-derived CDR1 and CDR2 are ENHRY and SYGVKD. CDR3 DNA: TGTGCCATCAGTGAAGGGTCTGGGGCCAACGTCCTGACTTTC. Translating gives CAISEGSGANVLTF.

The rearrangement links TRBV18 to TRBJ2-1, with a weak D call TRBD2 (5 bases). This CDR3 has 14 residues. V was shortened by 3 bases and J by 3 bases, with 9 bases between the two germline ends. Germline lookup yields CDR1 KGHSH and CDR2 LQKENI. CDR3: CASSPGEGYNEQFF. CDR3 nucleotides: TGTGCCAGCTCACCGGGTGAGGGCTACAATGAGCAGTTCTTC.

Concerning this clone itself: A read error may produce the germline difference seen at one junction end. The rearrangement joins TRBV7-7 to TRBJ2-5, with D possibly matching TRBD1 (6 bases). The CDR3 is 14 residues long. CDR1 and CDR2 (germline): SSHAT, FNYEAQ (reference sequence). The CDR3 spells CASSLAGVGETQYF. CDR3 bases: TGTGCTAGCAGCTTAGCAGGGGTGGGAGAGACCCAGTACTTC.

V and J are TRBV7-2 and TRBJ2-7; D is perhaps TRBD2 (5 bases). Germline V gives CDR1 SGHTA, CDR2 FQGNSA. The CDR3 sequence is 14 residues long. Trimming pared 3 bases from V and 2 bases from J, leaving 11 bases between. In DNA, the CDR3 is TGTGCCAGCAGCTTCAGGACTCCCCCCTACGAGCAGTACTTC. Protein sequence: CASSFRTPPYEQYF. The variable domain in full, with the rest retrieved from reference TRBV7-2 and TRBJ2-7, is GAGVSQSPSNKVTEKGKDVELRCDPISGHTALYWYRQSLGQGLEFLIYFQGNSAPDKSGLPSDRFSAERTGGSVSTLTIQRTQQEDSAVYLCASSFRTPPYEQYFGPGTRLTVT.

This clone appeared a few times. Additional DNA sequences in this sample encode the identical CDR3. This sequence joins TRBV7-9 and TRBJ1-4; D is unclear. Germline V gene lookup returns CDR1 SEHNR and CDR2 FQNEAQ (reference sequence). Deletions cut 6 bases from V and 0 bases from J, with 8 bases between. The CDR3 loop spans 14 amino acids. CDR3 residues: CASSPPPTNEKLFF. DNA for the CDR3: TGTGCCAGCAGTCCCCCCCCAACTAATGAAAAACTGTTTTTT. Full variable domain (rest looked up from reference TRBV7-9 and TRBJ1-4): DTGVSQNPRHKITKRGQNVTFRCDPISEHNRLYWYRQTLGQGPEFLTYFQNEAQLEKSRLLSDRFSAERPKGSFSTLEIQRTEQGDSAMYLCASSPPPTNEKLFFGSGTQLSVL.

This chain connects TRBV19 to TRBJ2-7; TRBD1 or TRBD2 may be the D gene (5 bases each). V was trimmed by 0 bases and J by 9 bases, leaving 15 bases between them. The germline CDR1 and CDR2 sequences are LNHDA and SQIVND (reference sequence). The CDR3 is made up of 14 amino acids. As DNA, the CDR3 is TGTGCCAGTAGTATAGACGCCGGGACCCCTGGGCAGTACTTC. Encoded protein: CASSIDAGTPGQYF.

The chain is built from TRBV30 and TRBJ1-2; tentative D call: TRBD1 (5 bases). In germline, CDR1 is GTSNPN, CDR2 SVGIG (reference sequence). V shed 2 bases and J shed 6 bases, with 10 bases lying between them. The length of the CDR3 is 12 residues. The CDR3: CAWSWSGNGYTF. CDR3 nucleotides: TGTGCCTGGAGTTGGTCAGGGAATGGCTACACCTTC. The entire variable domain, with the rest obtained from reference TRBV30 and TRBJ1-2, is as follows: SQTIHQWPATLVQPVGSPLSLECTVEGTSNPNLYWYRQAAGRGLQLLFYSVGIGQISSEVPQNLSASRPQDRQFILSSKKLLLSDSGFYLCAWSWSGNGYTFGSGTRLTVV.

CDR3: CASSLLGGELFF. The CDR3 DNA is TGTGCCAGCAGCCTTCTCGGCGGGGAGCTGTTTTTT. The V call is TRBV9, the J call TRBJ2-2; D uncertain. Per germline, CDR1 SGDLS and CDR2 YYNGEE. The CDR3 extends over 12 amino acids. V was trimmed by 4 bases and J by 7 bases, leaving 8 bases between them.

The V and J genes are TRBV28 and TRBJ1-1; no clear D gene. V dropped 7 bases and J dropped 1 base, with 19 bases sitting between them. The CDR3 totals 16 residues. CDR1 is MDHEN, CDR2 SYDVKM, per germline. Here the CDR3 reads CASTIEGGLSNTEAFF. Written as DNA, the CDR3 is TGTGCCAGCACAATTGAAGGCGGCCTCTCGAACACTGAAGCTTTCTTT.

The rearrangement joins TRBV4-3 to TRBJ2-7; the D gene is possibly TRBD2 (7 bases). Per the germline V gene, CDR1 is LGHNA and CDR2 is YSLEER. The CDR3 has 15 amino acids. The germline V and J ends were trimmed by 0 bases and 4 bases, with 13 bases remaining between them. In DNA, the CDR3 is TGCGCCAGCAGCCAAGATAGGGGGGGGAGTTACGAGCAGTACTTC. Its protein is CASSQDRGGSYEQYF.

The CDR3 nucleotides are TGTGCCAGCAGTCCCCGGACGGTTAATCAGCCCCAGCATTTT. The encoded protein is CASSPRTVNQPQHF. V usage is TRBV27 and J usage is TRBJ1-5; D is undetermined. Germline V gene data show CDR1 as MNHEY and CDR2 as SMNVEV (reference sequence). The CDR3 is 14 residues long. The ends were cut back, 5 bases at V and 4 bases at J, with 12 bases in the middle.

The chain links TRBV28 to TRBJ2-4; D not certain. V lost 4 bases and J 5 bases, leaving 9 bases between the germline ends. Germline V gene lookup returns CDR1 MDHEN and CDR2 SYDVKM. CDR3 length equals 13 residues. CDR3 DNA sequence: TGTGCCAGCAGTTGGATCGCCCAAAACATTCAGTACTTC. This gives the protein CASSWIAQNIQYF.

This clone was counted once. V gene TRBV12-5 combines with J gene TRBJ2-1; 13 nucleotides agree with TRBD2. Germline CDR1 is LGHNT and CDR2 is FRNRAP. The ends lost 7 bases at V and 6 bases at J; junction bases unmatched: 6. The CDR3 runs 15 residues. DNA for the CDR3: TGTGCTAGTGCCTTGGGACTAGCGGGGACCAATGAGCAGTTCTTC. Its protein product is CASALGLAGTNEQFF.

The CDR3 DNA sequence: TGCGCCAGCAGCTTGGCCGGACAGGGGGTAGACTATGGCTACACCTTC. Its translation: CASSLAGQGVDYGYTF. The chain couples TRBV5-1 to TRBJ1-2, with 10 bases fitting TRBD1. This CDR3 comprises 16 residues. The germline CDR1 and CDR2 sequences are SGHRS and YFSETQ. J gave up 3 bases and V 0 bases, and 5 bases lay outside the gene matches.

This chain joins TRBV5-1 and TRBJ1-1, with D hard to call. V was trimmed by 2 bases and J by 0 bases, leaving 14 bases between them. There are 16 residues in the CDR3. Germline assignment: CDR1 SGHRS and CDR2 YFSETQ. CDR3: CASSFAASPMNTEAFF. The CDR3 bases are TGCGCCAGCAGCTTTGCGGCCAGTCCCATGAACACTGAAGCTTTCTTT.

The V gene is TRBV2, the J gene TRBJ1-1; a possible D gene is TRBD1 (6 bases). Trimming cost V 5 bases and J 1 base, with 11 bases left between them. Germline loops: CDR1 SNHLY, CDR2 FYNNEI. The CDR3 totals 14 residues. CDR3 loop: CASSPNRANTEAFF. In DNA, the CDR3 is TGTGCCAGCAGTCCTAACAGGGCGAACACTGAAGCTTTCTTT.

The chain couples TRBV28 to TRBJ2-7; D remains ambiguous. CDR1 MDHEN and CDR2 SYDVKM come from the germline V gene. The CDR3 runs 12 residues. Trimming removed 4 bases from V and 6 bases from J, with 10 bases in between. This CDR3 reads CASSWLGGEQYF. The CDR3 nucleotides read TGTGCCAGCAGTTGGCTAGGTGGCGAGCAGTACTTC.

V is TRBV7-9 and J is TRBJ1-6; D call uncertain. V was shortened by 4 bases and J by 6 bases, with 10 bases between the two germline ends. Germline CDR1 reads SEHNR; CDR2 reads FQNEAQ (reference sequence). This CDR3 is built from 14 residues. The CDR3 sequence is CASSSVGFNSPLHF. The CDR3, as DNA: TGTGCCAGCAGCTCCGTCGGCTTTAATTCACCCCTCCACTTT.

The chain joins TRBV5-1 to TRBJ1-5; no clear D. The germline V gene encodes CDR1 SGHRS and CDR2 YFSETQ. This CDR3 region has 13 residues. V was clipped by 0 bases and J by 4 bases, with 5 bases between them. The CDR3 nucleotides are TGCGCCAGCAGCTTGGAACAGAATCAGCCCCAGCATTTT. Its translation: CASSLEQNQPQHF.

V and J are TRBV11-3 and TRBJ2-1, with 11 bases aligning to TRBD2. This CDR3 is 14 amino acids long. Germline V gene lookup returns CDR1 SGHNT and CDR2 YENEEA. V dropped 5 bases and J dropped 9; count of bases not matched to a gene: 6. CDR3 loop: CASSRLAGSGEQFF. The CDR3 bases are TGTGCCAGCAGCCGACTAGCGGGGTCTGGTGAGCAGTTCTTC.

This chain connects TRBV6-6 to TRBJ1-1; D uncertain. The CDR3 covers 16 residues. V shed 2 bases and J shed 4 bases, with 17 bases lying between them. The germline V gene encodes CDR1 MNHNY and CDR2 SVGAGI (reference sequence). Here the CDR3 reads CASSYPSGGGRTEAFF. As DNA, the CDR3 is TGTGCCAGCAGTTACCCCTCGGGCGGTGGCCGCACTGAAGCTTTCTTT.